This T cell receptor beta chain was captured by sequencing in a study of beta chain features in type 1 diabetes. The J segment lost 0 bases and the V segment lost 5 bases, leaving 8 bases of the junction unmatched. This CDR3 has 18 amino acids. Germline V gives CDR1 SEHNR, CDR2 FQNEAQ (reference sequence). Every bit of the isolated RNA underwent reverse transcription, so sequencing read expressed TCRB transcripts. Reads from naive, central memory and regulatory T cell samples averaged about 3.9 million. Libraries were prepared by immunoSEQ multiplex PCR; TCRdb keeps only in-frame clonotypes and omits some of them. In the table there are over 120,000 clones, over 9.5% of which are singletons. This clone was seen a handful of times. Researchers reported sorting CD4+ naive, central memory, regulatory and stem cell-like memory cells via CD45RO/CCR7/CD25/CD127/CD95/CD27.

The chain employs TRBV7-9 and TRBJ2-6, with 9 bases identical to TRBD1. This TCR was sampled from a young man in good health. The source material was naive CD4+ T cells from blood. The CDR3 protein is CASSVGQGRNSGANVLTF. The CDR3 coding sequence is TGTGCCAGCAGCGTGGGACAGGGAAGAAACTCTGGGGCCAACGTCCTGACTTTC.